The next 10 T cell receptor beta chains were all read from a single sample in a study of T-cell memory formation after mild COVID-19. One entry per CDR3 protein results from TCRdb running MiXCR on the 5' RACE reads. The sample records approximately 290,000 distinct CDR3 sequences, 15% to 20% being singletons. Source material: PBMCs or a T cell subset sorted from them (not recorded which). Receptor source: a man between 18 and 35 years old who had mild COVID-19 (a few samples of this study predate the infection). Cell type and time point are not known.

V and J are TRBV20-1 and TRBJ2-7; a possible D gene is TRBD1 (6 bases). The CDR3 contains 13 residues. Germline assignment: CDR1 DFQATT and CDR2 SNEGSKA (reference sequence). V lost 1 base, J lost 0 bases, and 7 bases lay in between. The CDR3 spells CSARVDSSYEQYF. For the CDR3, the DNA is TGCAGTGCTAGAGTGGACAGCTCCTACGAGCAGTACTTC.

The gene calls are TRBV11-2 and TRBJ2-5, with a weak D call TRBD1 (5 bases). The V end lost 4 bases, the J end lost 1 base, and 13 bases lay between the germline ends. The CDR3 length is 15 residues. CDR1 and CDR2 (germline): SGHAT, FQNNGV. This CDR3 reads CASSYVTGPQETQYF. CDR3 DNA: TGTGCCAGCAGCTATGTAACAGGACCCCAAGAGACCCAGTACTTC.

This clonotype was recorded a few times. The rearrangement uses TRBV7-2 and TRBJ1-3; D perhaps matches TRBD1 (5 bases). Trimming left V 3 bases short and J 4 bases short, with 10 bases between. The CDR3 spans 14 residues. Germline-derived CDR1 and CDR2 are SGHTA and FQGNSA. Here the CDR3 reads CASSFTGGGNTIYF. The CDR3 DNA follows: TGTGCCAGCAGCTTTACAGGAGGGGGAAACACCATATATTTT.

This clonotype was observed a single time. This chain connects TRBV28 to TRBJ2-3; no definite D call. The CDR3 totals 12 residues. Trimming removed 5 bases from V and 4 bases from J, with 7 bases in between. Germline V gives CDR1 MDHEN, CDR2 SYDVKM. In nucleotides, the CDR3 is TGTGCCAGCAGTACAAGAGCAGATACGCAGTATTTT. This sequence encodes CASSTRADTQYF.

This chain uses TRBV5-1 with TRBJ1-2, with D uncertain. This CDR3 contains 13 residues. The germline V and J ends were trimmed by 7 bases and 2 bases, with 12 bases remaining between them. Germline V gene data show CDR1 as SGHRS and CDR2 as YFSETQ. As DNA, the CDR3 is TGCGCCAGCCGGAGCCCGGGAAACTATGGCTACACCTTC. Protein sequence: CASRSPGNYGYTF.

The genes are TRBV4-1 and TRBJ1-6, with a tentative D call TRBD1 (6 bases). There are 18 residues in the CDR3. V was pared by 1 base and J by 4 bases, with 17 bases between. Per the germline V gene, CDR1 is MGHRA and CDR2 is YSYEKL. CDR3 nucleotide sequence: TGCGCCAGCAGCCAAGGCCGGGGGGGCTCCCTTTATAATTCACCCCTCCACTTT. Translation gives CASSQGRGGSLYNSPLHF.

This clonotype has a handful of counts. This rearrangement joins TRBV5-6 to TRBJ2-1; tentatively, D is TRBD2 (5 bases). V lost 3 bases and J 12 bases, leaving 13 bases between the germline ends. Germline CDR1 reads SGHDT; CDR2 reads YYEEEE. CDR3 size: 12 residues. The chain's CDR3 is CASSSGLGRQFF. The CDR3 DNA is TGTGCCAGCAGCTCGGGGTTAGGTAGGCAGTTCTTC.

The chain employs TRBV5-1 and TRBJ2-3; no reliable D call. Trimming removed 6 bases at V and 0 bases at J, with 11 bases between. The germline CDR1 and CDR2 sequences are SGHRS and YFSETQ. This CDR3 is 14 amino acids long. DNA for the CDR3: TGCGCCAGCAATGACATTTCTAGCACAGATACGCAGTATTTT. Its translation is CASNDISSTDTQYF.

V usage is TRBV4-3 and J usage is TRBJ1-2, with 9 positions matching TRBD1. Germline V CDR1 and CDR2: LGHNA, YSLEER. The V and J ends lost 3 bases and 0 bases, in that order; junction bases with no gene match: 2. The length of the CDR3 is 15 residues. Written as DNA, the CDR3 is TGCGCCAGCAGCCATGGGACAGGGACTAACTATGGCTACACCTTC. Protein sequence: CASSHGTGTNYGYTF.

This clonotype was seen only a few times. The chain combines TRBV6-2 or TRBV6-3 with TRBJ2-1; no clear D. V lost 7 bases, J lost 8 bases, and 12 bases lay in between. Per germline, CDR1 MNHEY and CDR2 SVGEGT. The CDR3 has 12 residues. This CDR3 is CASTLLGDEQFF. The CDR3 DNA follows: TGTGCCAGCACTCTCCTGGGCGATGAGCAGTTCTTC.